This T cell receptor (beta chain) was obtained from a study of OX40 agonist ivuxolimab in advanced cancers. Generated by immunoSEQ multiplex PCR, the TCRdb table keeps only in-frame clones and is missing some. The table lists about 110,000 clones, about nine tenths of them singletons. The V gene end was trimmed by 0 bases and the J gene end by 2 bases; junction bases not matched to a gene: 5. The CDR3 loop spans 15 amino acids. Germline V CDR1 and CDR2: SGHNT, YYREEE (reference sequence). The receptor was isolated from an adult with an advanced solid tumor such as melanoma, head and neck, liver or kidney cancer. V is TRBV5-4 and J is TRBJ2-7, with 7 bases matching TRBD2. This material consisted of CD4+ or CD8+ T cells sorted from blood, taken in a trial of the OX40 agonist ivuxolimab. Written as DNA, the CDR3 is TGTGCCAGCAGCTTGGAACTAGCGCGAGCCTACGAGCAGTACTTC. Translating it yields CASSLELARAYEQYF.